This T cell receptor beta chain comes out of a study of regulatory T cells in long-lasting Graves disease. Study-wide findings and caveats: It was in persistent disease that TRBV28, TRBJ1-2 and TRBJ2-5 were favored.

From germline, CDR1 is MNHEY and CDR2 SVGAGI. Germline trimming cut 4 bases from V and 7 bases from J; bases unmatched to any gene: 9. The CDR3 has 14 residues. Specified time point: persistent/refractory GD, antithyroid drugs over 5 years with positive TRAb. Generation of the TCR library employed RNA extracted from PBMCs. This clonotype was counted at least ten times. Antigen: not known. In building TCR beta libraries, iRepertoire HTBI primers were used together with Arm-PCR of CDR3 regions. TCRdb analysed the multiplex PCR reads with MiXCR anew, one entry per CDR3 protein. The sample contains 400,000 to 450,000 distinct CDR3 sequences, 23% of which appear only once.

The chain carries TRBV6-5 and TRBJ1-2; 7 bases are a match to TRBD1. The sample was peripheral blood mononuclear cells (PBMCs), taken when the disease was refractory, from a patient treated with antithyroid drugs. The source of this sequence is a female donor with Graves disease. CDR3: CASSSDRVGSGYTF. CDR3 nucleotide sequence: TGTGCCAGCAGTTCCGACAGGGTCGGCAGTGGCTACACCTTC.